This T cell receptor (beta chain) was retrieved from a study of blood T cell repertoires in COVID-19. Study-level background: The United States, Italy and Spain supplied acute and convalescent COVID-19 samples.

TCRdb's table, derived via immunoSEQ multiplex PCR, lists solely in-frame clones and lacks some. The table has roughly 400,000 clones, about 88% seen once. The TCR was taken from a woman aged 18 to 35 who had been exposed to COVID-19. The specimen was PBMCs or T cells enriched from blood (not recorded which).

The chain's CDR3 is CASSLVQGVSYNEQFF. As DNA, the CDR3 is TGTGCCAGCAGCTTGGTGCAGGGGGTCTCCTACAATGAGCAGTTCTTC. The chain employs TRBV5-6 and TRBJ2-1; 7 bases align to TRBD1. V gave up 0 bases and J gave up 0 bases; unmatched junction bases: 3. CDR1 and CDR2 (germline): SGHDT, YYEEEE. This CDR3 spans 16 amino acids.